Listed below are T cell receptor beta chains from one sample, sequenced in a study of OX40 agonist ivuxolimab in advanced cancers. The protocol was immunoSEQ multiplex PCR, while the TCRdb copy is restricted to in-frame clones and leaves out a portion. The profile shows some 59,000 clones, 70% to 85% of them singletons. This specimen was CD4+ or CD8+ T cells sorted from blood, taken in a trial of the OX40 agonist ivuxolimab. These receptors all come from an adult with an advanced solid tumor such as melanoma, head and neck, liver or kidney cancer. Each CDR3 is given with its conserved first and last residue. Each record gives: CDR3 protein, CDR3 DNA, J gene, clone size, D gene, V gene. A D gene is named only where the DNA matches it firmly. For some rows the clone size is stated as once, few or many, or as a class when expanded; others skip it.

cdr3_aa: CASSQDRETQYF; cdr3_nt: TGCGCCAGCAGCCAAGATCGAGAGACCCAGTACTTC; j_call: TRBJ2-5; clone_size: NA; d_call: NA; v_call: TRBV4-1
cdr3_aa: CASSLYPGQPSYGYTF; cdr3_nt: TGCGCCAGCAGCCTTTATCCGGGACAGCCTTCTTATGGCTACACCTTC; j_call: TRBJ1-2; clone_size: once; d_call: TRBD1; v_call: TRBV4-3
cdr3_aa: CSVEQPGEQYF; cdr3_nt: TGCAGCGTTGAACAACCCGGAGAGCAGTACTTC; j_call: TRBJ2-7; clone_size: NA; d_call: NA; v_call: TRBV29-1
cdr3_aa: CASSQYLVADTQYF; cdr3_nt: TGCGCCAGCAGCCAGTATTTGGTAGCAGATACGCAGTATTTT; j_call: TRBJ2-3; clone_size: NA; d_call: NA; v_call: TRBV4-1
cdr3_aa: CASSIGGNGNQPQHF; cdr3_nt: TGTGCCAGTAGTATAGGAGGGAATGGTAATCAGCCCCAGCATTTT; j_call: TRBJ1-5; clone_size: NA; d_call: NA; v_call: TRBV19
cdr3_aa: CASSGLWDPRPDTQYF; cdr3_nt: TGCGCCAGCAGCGGGCTCTGGGACCCGAGGCCAGATACGCAGTATTTT; j_call: TRBJ2-3; clone_size: NA; d_call: NA; v_call: TRBV5-1
cdr3_aa: CASSLVGTMNTEAFF; cdr3_nt: TGTGCCAGCAGCTTAGTGGGAACTATGAACACTGAAGCTTTCTTT; j_call: TRBJ1-1; clone_size: few; d_call: NA; v_call: TRBV7-8
cdr3_aa: CASGQQGRNSPLHF; cdr3_nt: TGTGCCAGCGGCCAACAGGGGCGGAATTCACCCCTCCACTTT; j_call: TRBJ1-6; clone_size: few; d_call: TRBD1; v_call: TRBV6-1
cdr3_aa: CASSQDSLVNTEAFF; cdr3_nt: TGCGCCAGCAGCCAAGATTCACTCGTGAACACTGAAGCTTTCTTT; j_call: TRBJ1-1; clone_size: once; d_call: NA; v_call: TRBV4-3
cdr3_aa: CASSRTGRETQYF; cdr3_nt: TGCGCCAGCAGTCGGACAGGGAGAGAGACCCAGTACTTC; j_call: TRBJ2-5; clone_size: few; d_call: TRBD1; v_call: TRBV5-1
cdr3_aa: CASSLGQLSNQPQHF; cdr3_nt: TGTGCCAGCAGCTTGGGGCAGCTTAGCAATCAGCCCCAGCATTTT; j_call: TRBJ1-5; clone_size: NA; d_call: NA; v_call: TRBV5-3
cdr3_aa: CASSRDSVKTF; cdr3_nt: TGTGCCAGCAGCCGTGACAGTGTTAAGACCTTC; j_call: TRBJ1-2; clone_size: few; d_call: NA; v_call: TRBV28
cdr3_aa: CSVKGQGASSEQYF; cdr3_nt: TGCAGCGTCAAGGGACAGGGGGCATCCTCCGAGCAGTACTTC; j_call: TRBJ2-7; clone_size: NA; d_call: TRBD1; v_call: TRBV29-1
cdr3_aa: CASSIWDRLNQPQHF; cdr3_nt: TGTGCCAGTAGTATATGGGACAGACTTAATCAGCCCCAGCATTTT; j_call: TRBJ1-5; clone_size: NA; d_call: TRBD1; v_call: TRBV19
cdr3_aa: CAWSRDRPYGYTF; cdr3_nt: TGTGCCTGGAGTCGGGACAGACCCTATGGCTACACCTTC; j_call: TRBJ1-2; clone_size: NA; d_call: TRBD1; v_call: TRBV30
cdr3_aa: CATSRGSIKEQFF; cdr3_nt: TGTGCCACCAGCAGAGGGTCAATTAAGGAGCAGTTCTTC; j_call: TRBJ2-1; clone_size: NA; d_call: NA; v_call: TRBV15
cdr3_aa: CASSSRGGLTGELFF; cdr3_nt: TGTGCCAGTTCCTCGAGGGGGGGACTCACCGGGGAGCTGTTTTTT; j_call: TRBJ2-2; clone_size: NA; d_call: NA; v_call: TRBV11-3
cdr3_aa: CASKGGDGRTQYF; cdr3_nt: TGTGCCAGTAAAGGGGGCGACGGGAGGACCCAGTACTTC; j_call: TRBJ2-5; clone_size: NA; d_call: NA; v_call: TRBV19
cdr3_aa: CASSFLLGTIYF; cdr3_nt: TGTGCCAGCAGCTTCCTCCTGGGGACCATATATTTT; j_call: TRBJ1-3; clone_size: NA; d_call: NA; v_call: TRBV7-9
cdr3_aa: CASSLGDGGNQPQHF; cdr3_nt: TGCGCCAGCAGCTTGGGGGACGGGGGCAATCAGCCCCAGCATTTT; j_call: TRBJ1-5; clone_size: NA; d_call: NA; v_call: TRBV5-1
cdr3_aa: CASSLMAGGNEQFF; cdr3_nt: TGTGCCAGCAGCTTAATGGCAGGGGGCAATGAGCAGTTCTTC; j_call: TRBJ2-1; clone_size: few; d_call: TRBD1; v_call: TRBV7-8
cdr3_aa: CAISEGLVAFF; cdr3_nt: TGTGCCATCAGTGAGGGACTTGTAGCTTTCTTT; j_call: TRBJ1-1; clone_size: NA; d_call: NA; v_call: TRBV10-3
cdr3_aa: CASSVSRGYGYTF; cdr3_nt: TGCGCCAGCAGTGTGTCCAGGGGCTATGGCTACACCTTC; j_call: TRBJ1-2; clone_size: NA; d_call: NA; v_call: TRBV10-1
cdr3_aa: CASSSRRGTYSDNEKLFF; cdr3_nt: TGTGCCAGCAGCTCTCGGCGGGGTACCTATTCCGATAATGAAAAACTGTTTTTT; j_call: TRBJ1-4; clone_size: NA; d_call: NA; v_call: TRBV7-2
cdr3_aa: CASRRTGDYGYTF; cdr3_nt: TGTGCCAGCAGGAGGACAGGGGACTATGGCTACACCTTC; j_call: TRBJ1-2; clone_size: NA; d_call: TRBD1; v_call: TRBV7-2
cdr3_aa: CASSLTMLDTQYF; cdr3_nt: TGTGCCAGCAGCTTGACCATGCTGGATACGCAGTATTTT; j_call: TRBJ2-3; clone_size: NA; d_call: NA; v_call: TRBV5-4
cdr3_aa: CASSNPGIHEQYF; cdr3_nt: TGCGCCAGCAGTAATCCAGGGATCCACGAGCAGTACTTC; j_call: TRBJ2-7; clone_size: NA; d_call: NA; v_call: TRBV10-1
cdr3_aa: CASSRLAEGYEQYF; cdr3_nt: TGTGCCAGCAGTAGGTTAGCGGAGGGCTACGAGCAGTACTTC; j_call: TRBJ2-7; clone_size: NA; d_call: NA; v_call: TRBV27
cdr3_aa: CASSLTGARSEAFF; cdr3_nt: TGCGCCAGCAGCTTGACGGGGGCGCGATCTGAAGCTTTCTTT; j_call: TRBJ1-1; clone_size: few; d_call: NA; v_call: TRBV5-1